The 30 T cell receptor beta chains below were found in one sample sequenced in a study of blood T cell repertoires in COVID-19. Profiled with immunoSEQ multiplex PCR; TCRdb holds only in-frame clones, not every one. The table lists fewer than 50,000 clones, around four fifths of them singletons. The sequenced sample consisted of peripheral blood. The source is a man in his fifties with active COVID-19.

J is TRBJ1-1 and V is TRBV19, with a possible D match to TRBD1 (6 bases). CDR3 length: 15 residues. Per the germline V gene, CDR1 is LNHDA and CDR2 is SQIVND (reference sequence). Trimming took off 8 bases at V and 1 base at J, with 17 bases between the two ends. As DNA, the CDR3 is TGTGCCAGTGGGGTTAATACCAGGGGGAACACTGAAGCTTTCTTT. This codes for CASGVNTRGNTEAFF.

The chain couples TRBV10-2 to TRBJ2-3; D perhaps matches TRBD1 (6 bases). Per germline, CDR1 WSHSY and CDR2 SAAADI. This CDR3 spans 15 amino acids. With 9 bases removed from V and 3 bases from J, the gap between germline ends came to 19 bases. The CDR3 loop is CASSDLGGRTDTQYF. The CDR3 nucleotides are TGCGCCAGTTCAGACCTTGGGGGCCGGACAGATACGCAGTATTTT.

This chain links TRBV28 with TRBJ2-7; TRBD1 matches 9 bases. CDR3 size: 16 residues. The V segment lost 1 base and the J segment 4 bases; nucleotides outside the gene matches: 8. Germline values: CDR1 MDHEN, CDR2 SYDVKM. CDR3 nucleotide sequence: TGTGCCAGCAGTTTATCCCTCCGGGACAGGGAGTACGAGCAGTACTTC. Its translation: CASSLSLRDREYEQYF.

The chain employs TRBV4-1 and TRBJ2-1; no definite D call. Looked up from germline, CDR1 is MGHRA and CDR2 is YSYEKL. V was clipped by 3 bases and J by 5 bases, with 11 bases between them. There are 14 residues in the CDR3. The CDR3 DNA reads as TGCGCCAGCAGCCACCTGCGGAGAGACAATGAGCAGTTCTTC. Translating gives CASSHLRRDNEQFF.

This clone was observed a few times. The chain joins TRBV27 to TRBJ2-3, with D hard to call. This CDR3 comprises 14 residues. Germline assignment: CDR1 MNHEY and CDR2 SMNVEV (reference sequence). Trimming took off 2 bases at V and 0 bases at J, with 6 bases between the two ends. CDR3 sequence reads: CASSLIRSTDTQYF. DNA of the CDR3: TGTGCCAGCAGTTTAATCCGGAGCACAGATACGCAGTATTTT.

The chain recombines TRBV20-1 with TRBJ2-4; D unresolved. There are 11 residues in the CDR3. The V end lost 2 bases, the J end lost 14 bases, and 13 bases lay between the germline ends. Germline V gene sequence: CDR1 DFQATT, CDR2 SNEGSKA (reference sequence). CDR3 sequence reads: CSARRRMGEYF. The CDR3 DNA reads TGCAGTGCTAGACGAAGGATGGGCGAGTACTTC.

The chain recombines TRBV12-3 or TRBV12-4 with TRBJ1-2; unclear D gene. V was clipped by 2 bases and J by 8 bases, with 9 bases between them. The CDR3 has 12 residues. The CDR3 is CASSLSPSGYTF. The DNA for the CDR3 is TGTGCCAGCAGTTTATCCCCTAGCGGCTACACCTTC.

J is TRBJ1-5 and V is TRBV19; D might be TRBD1 (5 bases). With 7 bases removed from V and 1 base from J, the gap between germline ends came to 17 bases. Germline assignment: CDR1 LNHDA and CDR2 SQIVND (reference sequence). This CDR3 is 16 amino acids long. This CDR3 reads CASKRSGTRSNQPQHF. The CDR3 region has the DNA TGTGCCAGTAAAAGGTCAGGGACTAGGAGCAATCAGCCCCAGCATTTT.

The rearrangement joins TRBV20-1 to TRBJ1-1; no clear D gene. This CDR3 contains 11 residues. CDR1 and CDR2 from the germline V gene are DFQATT and SNEGSKA (reference sequence). With 4 bases removed from V and 2 bases from J, the gap between germline ends came to 5 bases. CDR3 in DNA: TGCAGTGCTATGCGAAACACTGAAGCTTTCTTT. Protein: CSAMRNTEAFF.

V and J are TRBV28 and TRBJ2-3, with TRBD2 identical over 15 bases. The CDR3 is made up of 16 amino acids. V trimming: 7 bases; J trimming: 7 bases; junction bases outside the gene matches: 9. The germline V gene encodes CDR1 MDHEN and CDR2 SYDVKM. The CDR3 region is CASNPLGTSGGYTQYF. In DNA form, the CDR3 reads TGTGCCAGCAACCCATTAGGGACTAGCGGGGGGTATACGCAGTATTTT.

This clone is a singleton in its sample. V is TRBV5-4 and J is TRBJ2-7, with TRBD1 matching over 8 bases. The V gene's germline CDR1 is SGHNT and CDR2 YYREEE (reference sequence). The CDR3 sequence is 15 residues long. V trimming: 2 bases; J trimming: 3 bases; junction bases outside the gene matches: 7. This chain's CDR3 is CASSLQGGKRYEQYF. CDR3 DNA sequence: TGTGCCAGCAGCTTACAGGGGGGAAAACGCTACGAGCAGTACTTC.

The chain has TRBV21-1 and TRBJ2-7; TRBD1, the D gene given by the table, was not confirmed from the DNA. TRBV21-1 is labeled a pseudogene. This CDR3 contains 18 residues. CDR3 in DNA: TGTGCCAGCAGCAAACCGGGACAGGGGGTAGGAAGAGCCTACGAGCAGTACTTC. Its protein is CASSKPGQGVGRAYEQYF.

This chain connects TRBV6-5 to TRBJ1-2, with a tentative D call TRBD1 (5 bases). Germline V lookup: CDR1 MNHEY, CDR2 SVGAGI. CDR3 length: 10 residues. Trimming removed 11 bases at V and 4 bases at J, with 8 bases between. The CDR3 is CAPTAYGYTF. CDR3 DNA sequence: TGTGCCCCGACAGCCTATGGCTACACCTTC.

Only a few counts were recorded for this clone. The V call is TRBV5-1, the J call TRBJ1-6; weak D call: TRBD1 (6 bases). CDR3 length: 15 residues. Germline lookup yields CDR1 SGHRS and CDR2 YFSETQ. V lost 1 base and J lost 7, with 12 bases in between. This CDR3 reads CASSLTGSENSPLHF. CDR3 sequence (DNA): TGCGCCAGCAGCTTGACAGGGTCGGAGAATTCACCCCTCCACTTT.

The chain combines TRBV9 with TRBJ2-3; D may be TRBD1 (8 bases). Trimming took 2 bases from V and 5 from J, leaving 18 bases between them. Germline loops: CDR1 SGDLS, CDR2 YYNGEE. CDR3 length: 16 amino acids. The CDR3 DNA sequence: TGTGCCAGCAGCGTGGGGGGGACAGGTGTGATAGATACGCAGTATTTT. Residues: CASSVGGTGVIDTQYF. The full variable domain, its missing parts supplied by reference TRBV9 and TRBJ2-3, is DSGVTQTPKHLITATGQRVTLRCSPRSGDLSVYWYQQSLDQGLQFLIQYYNGEERAKGNILERFSAQQFPDLHSELNLSSLELGDSALYFCASSVGGTGVIDTQYFGPGTRLTVL.

The chain couples TRBV2 to TRBJ2-3; a possible D gene is TRBD2 (5 bases). Germline V gene data show CDR1 as SNHLY and CDR2 as FYNNEI. The CDR3 spans 13 residues. With 5 bases removed from V and 5 bases from J, the gap between germline ends came to 11 bases. The CDR3 spells CASSSLEEDTQYF. The CDR3 bases are TGTGCCAGCAGTTCCTTGGAGGAAGATACGCAGTATTTT.

V usage is TRBV10-3 and J usage is TRBJ1-1, with 9 bases that match TRBD1. The CDR3 length is 13 residues. Trimming at V came to 3 bases and at J to 10 bases, leaving 6 bases not matched to a gene. Germline assignment: CDR1 ENHRY and CDR2 SYGVKD. The DNA for the CDR3 is TGTGCCATCAGTGAACAGGGGGCTAATGTAGCTTTCTTT. Translation: CAISEQGANVAFF.

This clone was seen just once. The CDR3: CASSQDDRENFYEQYF. DNA for the CDR3: TGTGCCAGCAGCCAAGACGACAGGGAAAATTTTTACGAGCAGTACTTC. This chain connects TRBV4-2 to TRBJ2-7; 7 nucleotides line up with TRBD1. The CDR3 is made up of 16 amino acids. Germline values: CDR1 LGHNA, CDR2 YNFKEQ. Trimming removed 0 bases from V and 4 bases from J; junction bases left unmatched: 9.

This chain's CDR3 is CASSYGRVGNTIYF. The DNA for the CDR3 is TGTGCCAGCAGTTACGGTCGAGTTGGAAACACCATATATTTT. V is TRBV6-2 or TRBV6-3 and J is TRBJ1-3, with D hard to call. This CDR3 is 14 amino acids long. V lost 2 bases, J lost 3 bases, and 8 bases lay in between. The germline V gene encodes CDR1 MNHEY and CDR2 SVGEGT.

The chain is built from TRBV28 and TRBJ1-3, with 7 bases fitting TRBD1. Germline V CDR1 and CDR2: MDHEN, SYDVKM. Losses at the gene ends were 6 bases for V and 0 bases for J; bases not matched to a gene: 8. The CDR3 has 16 amino acids. CDR3 sequence: CASSPTGTASGNTIYF. CDR3 DNA: TGTGCCAGCAGCCCGACCGGGACAGCCTCTGGAAACACCATATATTTT. The full variable domain, completed using reference TRBV28 and TRBJ1-3, is DVKVTQSSRYLVKRTGEKVFLECVQDMDHENMFWYRQDPGLGLRLIYFSYDVKMKEKGDIPEGYSVSREKKERFSLILESASTNQTSMYLCASSPTGTASGNTIYFGEGSWLTVV.

The CDR3 reads CASSPSRGQGNNEQFF. The CDR3 DNA sequence: TGTGCCAGCAGCCCAAGTAGAGGACAGGGGAACAATGAGCAGTTCTTC. The V call is TRBV11-3, the J call TRBJ2-1; 9 bases agree with TRBD1. The CDR3 is made up of 16 amino acids. With 5 bases clipped from V and 5 bases from J, the junction kept 10 bases outside the gene matches. CDR1 SGHNT and CDR2 YENEEA come from the germline V gene.

This clone was counted once. This rearrangement joins TRBV19 to TRBJ1-1, with D maybe TRBD1 (6 bases). Trimming stripped 2 bases from V and 3 bases from J, with 7 bases between. CDR1 LNHDA and CDR2 SQIVND come from the germline V gene (reference sequence). The CDR3 totals 13 residues. CDR3 amino acids: CASSIQGYTEAFF. CDR3 DNA sequence: TGTGCCAGTAGTATACAGGGGTACACTGAAGCTTTCTTT.

V gene TRBV28 combines with J gene TRBJ2-3; 8 bases agree with TRBD1. The length of the CDR3 is 15 residues. The ends lost 5 bases at V and 3 bases at J; junction bases unmatched: 7. Germline loops: CDR1 MDHEN, CDR2 SYDVKM. The CDR3 DNA reads as TGTGCCAGCAGTCGGACAGGGCCTTTAACAGATACGCAGTATTTT. This codes for CASSRTGPLTDTQYF.

CDR3 nucleotides: TGTGCCAGCAGCTTATATCGCGCTAACTATGGCTACACCTTC. It translates to CASSLYRANYGYTF. V and J are TRBV7-2 and TRBJ1-2; D remains unclear. V was trimmed by 2 bases and J by 0 bases, leaving 7 bases between them. Germline V gives CDR1 SGHTA, CDR2 FQGNSA. The CDR3 runs 14 residues.

The chain is built from TRBV6-2 or TRBV6-3 and TRBJ2-5; 7 bases line up with TRBD2. Germline V gives CDR1 MNHEY, CDR2 SVGEGT. Trimming cost V 0 bases and J 4 bases; bases outside gene matches: 11. There are 17 residues in the CDR3. DNA for the CDR3: TGTGCCAGCAGTTACTCCGCGGGGAGCGGGGTTGTAGAGACCCAGTACTTC. This encodes CASSYSAGSGVVETQYF.

This chain connects TRBV5-4 to TRBJ2-7; weak D call: TRBD2 (5 bases). V dropped 3 bases and J dropped 2 bases, with 12 bases sitting between them. There are 14 residues in the CDR3. CDR1 and CDR2 from the germline V gene are SGHNT and YYREEE (reference sequence). CDR3: CASSSQASPYEQYF. CDR3 nucleotide sequence: TGTGCCAGCAGCTCACAAGCTAGCCCCTACGAGCAGTACTTC.

J is TRBJ1-2 and V is TRBV7-2; 8 nucleotides agree with TRBD1. With V trimmed by 6 bases and J by 2 bases, 17 bases remained unmatched. The CDR3 has 18 residues. Germline V gene lookup returns CDR1 SGHTA and CDR2 FQGNSA. CDR3 loop: CASSLTLGTGTYNYGYTF. The CDR3 DNA is TGTGCCAGCAGTCTCACCTTGGGGACAGGAACTTACAACTATGGCTACACCTTC. The whole variable domain, filled in from reference TRBV7-2 and TRBJ1-2, reads GAGVSQSPSNKVTEKGKDVELRCDPISGHTALYWYRQSLGQGLEFLIYFQGNSAPDKSGLPSDRFSAERTGGSVSTLTIQRTQQEDSAVYLCASSLTLGTGTYNYGYTFGSGTRLTVV.

The V gene is TRBV7-9, the J gene TRBJ2-3, with TRBD2 identical over 7 bases. With 5 bases clipped from V and 2 bases from J, the junction kept 10 bases outside the gene matches. CDR1 SEHNR and CDR2 FQNEAQ come from the germline V gene (reference sequence). This CDR3 has 16 residues. In nucleotides, the CDR3 is TGTGCCAGCAGCCAGACTAGCATGCGGTTCACAGATACGCAGTATTTT. Translation: CASSQTSMRFTDTQYF.

The V call is TRBV7-6, the J call TRBJ1-1; 7 bases agree with TRBD1. CDR1 and CDR2 from the germline V gene are SGHVS and FNYEAQ. The CDR3 loop spans 15 amino acids. The V and J ends lost 2 bases and 6 bases, in that order; junction bases with no gene match: 9. CDR3 amino acids: CASSLISGGKSEAFF. As DNA, the CDR3 is TGTGCCAGCAGCTTAATCTCAGGGGGTAAATCTGAAGCTTTCTTT.

The chain's CDR3 is CASIGRGSNQPQHF. The CDR3 DNA reads TGTGCCAGCATCGGCAGGGGAAGCAATCAGCCCCAGCATTTT. The chain is built from TRBV6-5 and TRBJ1-5; maybe TRBD1 (6 bases). The CDR3 totals 14 residues. Germline CDR1 MNHEY, CDR2 SVGAGI. V was shortened by 7 bases and J by 1 base, with 11 bases between the two germline ends.